Listed here are 30 T cell receptor beta chains from one sample, sequenced in a study of identical twins. Using its own MiXCR run on the 5' RACE reads, TCRdb lists one record per CDR3 protein. The sample lists hundreds of thousands of distinct CDR3 sequences, around 6.9% seen once, with about 2% in the top ten. These same records also appear under a second study, on yellow fever vaccine responses in identical twins.

The sequencing input was memory (CD45RO+) T cells sorted from blood. The receptors shown here come from a woman younger than 30 in good health.

This rearrangement joins TRBV29-1 to TRBJ2-1; D tentatively fits TRBD1 or TRBD2 (5 bases each). Germline CDR1 is SQVTM and CDR2 is ANQGSEA. The CDR3 runs to 15 residues. V gave up 4 bases and J gave up 6 bases, with 19 bases separating them. CDR3 region: CSVGVGVGVFNEQFF. CDR3 nucleotides: TGCAGCGTTGGGGTGGGGGTAGGTGTATTCAATGAGCAGTTCTTC.

The chain has TRBV3-1 and TRBJ2-3; D is possibly TRBD2 (6 bases). CDR3 length: 17 residues. Per the germline V gene, CDR1 is LGHDT and CDR2 is YNNKEL (reference sequence). V lost 5 bases and J lost 1, with 19 bases in between. The CDR3 reads CASSKEVPGTRTDTQYF. The CDR3 DNA reads as TGTGCCAGCAGCAAGGAAGTCCCCGGGACTCGCACAGATACGCAGTATTTT.

The rearrangement links TRBV20-1 to TRBJ1-5; 9 nucleotides agree with TRBD1. The J segment lost 5 bases and the V segment lost 6 bases, leaving 11 bases of the junction unmatched. Germline lookup yields CDR1 DFQATT and CDR2 SNEGSKA (reference sequence). This CDR3 is built from 15 residues. The CDR3 region is CSAHKQGAWDQPQHF. The CDR3 coding sequence is TGCAGTGCCCACAAACAGGGGGCCTGGGATCAGCCCCAGCATTTT.

This clonotype was observed at least ten times. The J gene is TRBJ2-6, the V gene TRBV12-3 or TRBV12-4; unclear D gene. This CDR3 is 13 amino acids long. The V and J ends lost 6 bases and 1 base respectively, with 4 bases between them. For the CDR3, the DNA is TGTGCCAGCAGGCGTTCTGGGGCCAACGTCCTGACTTTC. It is translated as CASRRSGANVLTF.

This clonotype was recorded at least ten times. This chain links TRBV28 with TRBJ2-5, with 7 nucleotides matching TRBD2. Germline values: CDR1 MDHEN, CDR2 SYDVKM. With V trimmed by 2 bases and J by 4 bases, 4 bases remained unmatched. The CDR3 spans 14 residues. CDR3 bases: TGTGCCAGCAGTTTAGACTCGGGAGGAGAGACCCAGTACTTC. It specifies CASSLDSGGETQYF.

This clonotype was seen only a few times. V is TRBV27 and J is TRBJ2-1; 9 nucleotides match TRBD2. CDR1 and CDR2 (germline): MNHEY, SMNVEV (reference sequence). The CDR3 runs to 14 residues. After removal of 6 bases from V and 4 bases from J, the junction contained 4 bases not matched to a gene. This CDR3 reads CASRRGLAYNEQFF. CDR3 DNA: TGTGCCAGCAGAAGAGGACTAGCGTACAATGAGCAGTTCTTC.

This clonotype occurred a few times. The J gene is TRBJ2-5, the V gene TRBV7-7; 15 bases fit TRBD2. The CDR3 has 15 amino acids. Per the germline V gene, CDR1 is SSHAT and CDR2 is FNYEAQ (reference sequence). The CDR3 here is CASGGLAGGPKTQYF. CDR3 coding DNA: TGTGCTAGCGGAGGACTAGCGGGGGGGCCTAAGACCCAGTACTTC.

This clonotype was picked up a small number of times. The gene calls are TRBV29-1 and TRBJ2-2; D is undetermined. The V end lost 6 bases, the J end lost 4 bases, and 15 bases lay between the germline ends. This CDR3 comprises 14 residues. The germline V gene encodes CDR1 SQVTM and CDR2 ANQGSEA. CDR3 sequence reads: CSVLKTGSTGELFF. The CDR3 DNA follows: TGCAGCGTCCTCAAAACGGGTTCCACCGGGGAGCTGTTTTTT.

This clonotype was observed many times. The gene calls are TRBV25-1 and TRBJ1-2; 8 positions agree with TRBD1. With V trimmed by 6 bases and J by 2 bases, 5 bases remained unmatched. CDR1 and CDR2 from the germline V gene are MGHDK and SYGVNS. The CDR3 is 14 amino acids. The CDR3, as DNA: TGTGCCAGCAGGGCCCCAGGGGGCAACTATGGCTACACCTTC. Protein sequence: CASRAPGGNYGYTF.

V usage is TRBV6-6 and J usage is TRBJ1-2; a possible D gene is TRBD1 (5 bases). CDR1 and CDR2 from the germline V gene are MNHNY and SVGAGI (reference sequence). This CDR3 has 11 residues. V was cut by 8 bases and J by 4 bases, with 8 bases left in between. The CDR3 loop reads CASHDSYGYTF. Written as DNA, the CDR3 is TGTGCCAGCCACGACAGCTATGGCTACACCTTC.

This clonotype has just a few counts. The chain combines TRBV12-3 or TRBV12-4 with TRBJ2-2, with TRBD1 matching 9 bases. The V segment lost 6 bases and the J segment 4 bases; nucleotides outside the gene matches: 6. The CDR3 consists of 15 residues. The DNA of the CDR3 is TGTGCCAGCAGACTTGCGGGACAGGGCACCGGGGAGCTGTTTTTT. This translates into CASRLAGQGTGELFF.

The chain combines TRBV3-1 with TRBJ2-1; TRBD2 aligns across 8 bases. Germline V gene data show CDR1 as LGHDT and CDR2 as YNNKEL (reference sequence). This CDR3 is built from 14 residues. V dropped 5 bases and J dropped 6; count of bases not matched to a gene: 6. The CDR3 loop is CASSSRGAVNEQFF. Here the CDR3 DNA reads TGTGCCAGCAGCTCGCGGGGGGCGGTCAATGAGCAGTTCTTC.

CDR3 coding DNA: TGCAGTGCTAGAGGAGGCAGGCCAGTCTCCTACGAGCAGTACTTC. Translating gives CSARGGRPVSYEQYF. The rearrangement uses TRBV20-1 and TRBJ2-7; D not resolved. The CDR3 totals 15 residues. Trimming shortened V by 1 base and J by 0 bases, and 13 bases separated the two germline ends. Germline CDR1 DFQATT, CDR2 SNEGSKA (reference sequence).

Notes on this clonotype: Relative to the germline gene, one junction end is altered; a read error may explain this. The rearrangement joins TRBV6-6 to TRBJ1-1; D call uncertain. The CDR3 totals 12 residues. CDR1 MNHNY and CDR2 SVGAGI come from the germline V gene (reference sequence). This CDR3 reads CASRRLDLDWVF. CDR3 nucleotide sequence: TGTGCCAGCAGGAGACTTGATCTTGACTGGGTCTTT.

The chain is built from TRBV10-3 and TRBJ2-2; weak D call: TRBD1 (6 bases). The CDR3 consists of 14 residues. The germline CDR1 and CDR2 sequences are ENHRY and SYGVKD. The V and J ends lost 6 bases and 1 base respectively, with 9 bases between them. The chain's CDR3 is CAISQGQNTGELFF. In nucleotides, the CDR3 is TGTGCCATCAGCCAGGGACAGAACACCGGGGAGCTGTTTTTT.

This clonotype appeared many times. J is TRBJ1-2 and V is TRBV7-2; weak D call: TRBD1 (6 bases). Germline values: CDR1 SGHTA, CDR2 FQGNSA. This CDR3 has 16 amino acids. The germline V and J ends were trimmed by 0 bases and 7 bases, with 18 bases remaining between them. The CDR3 is CASSLARPGVHSGYTF. The DNA of the CDR3 is TGTGCCAGCAGCTTAGCCCGACCAGGGGTCCACAGTGGCTACACCTTC.

The chain links TRBV7-9 to TRBJ1-5; D is ambiguous. V lost 4 bases, J lost 9 bases, and 16 bases lay in between. The CDR3 is 14 residues long. Germline V gene sequence: CDR1 SEHNR, CDR2 FQNEAQ (reference sequence). In DNA form, the CDR3 reads TGTGCCAGCAGCTCCGACATAGGGCTGGTGCCCCAGCATTTT. This codes for CASSSDIGLVPQHF. Full variable domain (outside the CDR3, taken from reference TRBV7-9 and TRBJ1-5): DTGVSQNPRHKITKRGQNVTFRCDPISEHNRLYWYRQTLGQGPEFLTYFQNEAQLEKSRLLSDRFSAERPKGSFSTLEIQRTEQGDSAMYLCASSSDIGLVPQHFGDGTRLSIL.

Many counts were recorded for this clonotype. The chain joins TRBV29-1 to TRBJ2-3; D perhaps matches TRBD2 (5 bases). CDR1 and CDR2 from the germline V gene are SQVTM and ANQGSEA. This CDR3 contains 15 residues. V was cut by 4 bases and J by 2 bases, with 16 bases left in between. The CDR3 sequence is CSVAGWLAATDTQYF. The DNA for the CDR3 is TGCAGCGTTGCTGGGTGGCTAGCTGCCACAGATACGCAGTATTTT.

This clonotype was seen ten or more times. CDR3 nucleotides: TGTGCCATCAGTGTTCAGGTGAACACTGAAGCTTTCTTT. Its protein product is CAISVQVNTEAFF. The V call is TRBV10-3, the J call TRBJ1-1; no definite D call. Germline CDR1 ENHRY, CDR2 SYGVKD. V lost 4 bases and J lost 0, with 6 bases in between. The CDR3 covers 13 residues.

The sample holds a few counts of this clonotype. In DNA, the CDR3 is TGTGCCAGCCTCCCCCGCGGGGCAACTAATGAAAAACTGTTTTTT. Protein product: CASLPRGATNEKLFF. The chain combines TRBV6-1 with TRBJ1-4; D ambiguous. The V and J ends lost 8 bases and 0 bases respectively, with 13 bases between them. The CDR3 runs to 15 residues. The germline CDR1 and CDR2 sequences are MNHNS and SASEGT.

This clonotype was recorded many times. The chain carries TRBV3-1 and TRBJ1-2; 8 bases map to TRBD1. With 2 bases clipped from V and 9 bases from J, the junction kept 8 bases outside the gene matches. Germline V lookup: CDR1 LGHDT, CDR2 YNNKEL (reference sequence). The CDR3 length is 14 residues. The CDR3 bases are TGTGCCAGCAGCCAACCCGGACAGGGAGCGAGCTACACCTTC. It specifies CASSQPGQGASYTF.

In this sample, this clonotype turned up many times. The V gene is TRBV3-1, the J gene TRBJ2-1; no reliable D call. Germline V gives CDR1 LGHDT, CDR2 YNNKEL (reference sequence). The ends were cut back, 4 bases at V and 5 bases at J, with 15 bases in the middle. The CDR3 covers 15 residues. The DNA for the CDR3 is TGTGCCAGCAGCCCCTCTGCCGTACAAGACAATGAGCAGTTCTTC. Amino acids: CASSPSAVQDNEQFF.

Only a few counts were recorded for this clonotype. This CDR3 is CASSSAGTGGAETQYF. In nucleotides, the CDR3 is TGTGCCAGCAGTTCCGCCGGGACAGGGGGCGCGGAGACCCAGTACTTC. The chain couples TRBV28 to TRBJ2-5, with TRBD1 matching over 12 bases. Trimming took 4 bases from V and 5 from J; bases not matched to a gene: 8. The CDR3 has 16 residues. Germline CDR1 reads MDHEN; CDR2 reads SYDVKM.

This clonotype was counted ten times or more. This chain connects TRBV7-8 to TRBJ2-1; 8 nucleotides align to TRBD2. V trimming: 3 bases; J trimming: 7 bases; junction bases outside the gene matches: 14. CDR3 length: 17 residues. Germline V gene sequence: CDR1 SGHVS, CDR2 FQNEAQ. DNA of the CDR3: TGTGCCAGCAGCTTTAGAGAGGCAGGACTAGCAGTAAATGAGCAGTTCTTC. Residues: CASSFREAGLAVNEQFF.

This clonotype was recorded many times. V gene TRBV7-6 combines with J gene TRBJ2-7, with D tentatively TRBD1 (6 bases). The CDR3 has 12 amino acids. The V and J ends lost 2 bases and 6 bases respectively, with 8 bases between them. Germline V gives CDR1 SGHVS, CDR2 FNYEAQ. CDR3 in amino acids: CASSLLGAEQYF. The CDR3 nucleotides read TGTGCCAGCAGCTTATTGGGGGCCGAGCAGTACTTC.

CDR3 sequence (DNA): TGTGCCAGCTCACAAGAAGAGGGGGCCCCCTACGAGCAGTACTTC. Translation: CASSQEEGAPYEQYF. This chain connects TRBV18 to TRBJ2-7, with 7 positions matching TRBD1. The CDR3 spans 15 residues. V gave up 4 bases and J gave up 2 bases; unmatched junction bases: 8. CDR1 and CDR2 from the germline V gene are KGHSH and LQKENI.

This chain links TRBV7-2 with TRBJ2-1, with D uncertain. V dropped 7 bases and J dropped 1 base, with 11 bases sitting between them. The germline V gene has CDR1 SGHTA and CDR2 FQGNSA. The CDR3 spans 14 residues. This chain's CDR3 is CASTPVRSYNEQFF. CDR3 coding DNA: TGTGCCAGCACCCCGGTCAGATCCTACAATGAGCAGTTCTTC.

This clonotype was recorded a few times. The chain combines TRBV4-1 with TRBJ1-5; no definite D call. There are 16 residues in the CDR3. With 0 bases removed from V and 6 bases from J, the gap between germline ends came to 15 bases. Germline V gene sequence: CDR1 MGHRA, CDR2 YSYEKL. As DNA, the CDR3 is TGCGCCAGCAGCCAAGAAACGGCAGGCTGGGGTCAGCCCCAGCATTTT. Translated: CASSQETAGWGQPQHF.

This clonotype was seen at least ten times. The V gene is TRBV5-1, the J gene TRBJ2-7, with 8 bases that match TRBD1. CDR1 is SGHRS and CDR2 is YFSETQ in the germline V gene. Trimming cost V 2 bases and J 8 bases; bases outside gene matches: 9. The CDR3 has 14 amino acids. CDR3 amino acids: CASSFSPGQAKQYF. The DNA of the CDR3 is TGCGCCAGCAGCTTTTCTCCGGGACAGGCCAAGCAGTACTTC.

The genes are TRBV20-1 and TRBJ1-1; TRBD1 matches 7 bases. V lost 6 bases, J lost 4 bases, and 8 bases stayed unmatched. Germline CDR1 reads DFQATT; CDR2 reads SNEGSKA (reference sequence). The CDR3 is 13 amino acids. The CDR3 loop reads CSATPGQTTEAFF. CDR3 sequence (DNA): TGCAGTGCCACCCCGGGACAGACCACTGAAGCTTTCTTT.